The 15 T cell receptor beta chains presented below share a single source sample, sequenced in a study of graft-versus-host responses after intestinal transplantation. Here immunoSEQ multiplex PCR was the method, and the copy in TCRdb shows in-frame clones only, minus some. This sample has about 19,000 clones, with roughly 90% found just once. This material consisted of PBMCs, taken more than 350 days after transplant. Receptors originate from a human patient who received an intestinal transplant, so some T cells may come from the graft donor.

V usage is TRBV11-2 and J usage is TRBJ1-6, with TRBD1 matching over 7 bases. Germline V gene data show CDR1 as SGHAT and CDR2 as FQNNGV. The trim removed 5 bases at V and 7 bases at J, leaving 14 bases unmatched. The CDR3 extends over 17 amino acids. The DNA for the CDR3 is TGTGCCAGCAGCCAACGGACAGGATGGGCAAAGAATTCACCCCTCCACTTT. Translation gives CASSQRTGWAKNSPLHF. The variable domain in full, with the rest retrieved from reference TRBV11-2 and TRBJ1-6, is EAGVAQSPRYKIIEKRQSVAFWCNPISGHATLYWYQQILGQGPKLLIQFQNNGVVDDSQLPKDRFSAERLKGVDSTLKIQPAKLEDSAVYLCASSQRTGWAKNSPLHFGNGTRLTVT.

The chain links TRBV6-4 to TRBJ2-5; TRBD2 matches at 10 bases. V lost 4 bases and J lost 4; bases outside the gene matches: 3. The CDR3 loop spans 14 amino acids. In germline, CDR1 is MRHNA, CDR2 SNTAGT. The DNA for the CDR3 is TGTGCCAGCAGTGTCAGCGGGGGGGCAGAGACCCAGTACTTC. This sequence encodes CASSVSGGAETQYF.

The chain joins TRBV6-5 to TRBJ1-1; D call uncertain. Germline lookup yields CDR1 MNHEY and CDR2 SVGAGI. This CDR3 has 13 amino acids. Between the trimmed V and J ends, which lost 5 bases and 1 base, there was a span of 8 bases. The CDR3 DNA sequence: TGTGCCAGCAGTCCCGCAGGGAACACTGAAGCTTTCTTT. Its protein product is CASSPAGNTEAFF.

This clone was observed once. The chain has TRBV18 and TRBJ2-5; a possible D gene is TRBD2 (5 bases). This CDR3 has 12 residues. Germline V gives CDR1 KGHSH, CDR2 LQKENI. V shed 2 bases and J shed 4 bases, with 5 bases lying between them. DNA of the CDR3: TGTGCCAGCTCACCAGAGGGAGAGACCCAGTACTTC. Translation gives CASSPEGETQYF.

The chain carries TRBV4-1 and TRBJ2-5, with 9 bases matching TRBD2. J was trimmed by 4 bases and V by 4 bases; bases with no gene match: 7. There are 15 residues in the CDR3. Germline CDR1 and CDR2: MGHRA and YSYEKL. Here the CDR3 reads CASSPRYSGGETQYF. CDR3 nucleotide sequence: TGCGCCAGCAGCCCGAGATATAGCGGGGGAGAGACCCAGTACTTC.

This clone was recorded once. The chain couples TRBV7-2 to TRBJ2-3, with D perhaps matching TRBD2 (6 bases). The CDR3 runs to 14 residues. The V and J ends lost 0 bases and 3 bases respectively, with 7 bases between them. From germline, CDR1 is SGHTA and CDR2 FQGNSA. The DNA for the CDR3 is TGTGCCAGCAGCTTAGCGGAGGGGACAGATACGCAGTATTTT. Its protein is CASSLAEGTDTQYF.

Details on this clone: Since no conserved phenylalanine or tryptophan closes the CDR3, a read error is the likely cause. The chain is built from TRBV5-4 and TRBJ2-7, with a tentative D call TRBD2 (5 bases). CDR1 and CDR2 from the germline V gene are SGHNT and YYREEE (reference sequence). Trimming took 2 bases from V and 2 from J, leaving 14 bases between them. This CDR3 spans 15 amino acids. CDR3 bases: TGTGCCAGCAGCTTAAGTCGGGGAATGACCTACGAGCAGTACCTC. This translates into CASSLSRGMTYEQYL.

The J gene is TRBJ2-5, the V gene TRBV28; D gene unclear. Deletions cut 3 bases from V and 5 bases from J, with 16 bases between. The CDR3 runs to 15 residues. Germline V gene data show CDR1 as MDHEN and CDR2 as SYDVKM. Here the CDR3 DNA reads TGTGCCAGCAGTTTTGTCGCGCCCCACGGGGAGACCCAGTACTTC. It translates to CASSFVAPHGETQYF. The whole variable domain, filled in from reference TRBV28 and TRBJ2-5, reads DVKVTQSSRYLVKRTGEKVFLECVQDMDHENMFWYRQDPGLGLRLIYFSYDVKMKEKGDIPEGYSVSREKKERFSLILESASTNQTSMYLCASSFVAPHGETQYFGPGTRLLVL.

V and J are TRBV19 and TRBJ1-2, with a weak D call TRBD1 (5 bases). Germline V gene data show CDR1 as LNHDA and CDR2 as SQIVND (reference sequence). V was clipped by 1 base and J by 8 bases, with 11 bases between them. The CDR3 extends over 13 amino acids. The CDR3 bases are TGTGCCAGTAGTATAGCAGGGCACGAGGGCTACACCTTC. This translates into CASSIAGHEGYTF.

CDR3 protein: CASSLTGDTTGYTF. CDR3 DNA sequence: TGTGCCAGCAGCTTAACAGGAGACACAACTGGCTACACCTTC. The V gene is TRBV7-3, the J gene TRBJ1-2; D uncertain. This CDR3 has 14 residues. Trimming shortened V by 0 bases and J by 7 bases, and 12 bases separated the two germline ends. Germline CDR1 reads SGHTA; CDR2 reads FQGTGA.

Note on this clone: Germline and junction disagree at one end, which may indicate a read error. The chain employs TRBV9 and TRBJ1-3; D uncertain. Germline V gene sequence: CDR1 SGDLS, CDR2 YYNGEE. CDR3 length: 16 residues. This CDR3 reads CASSVGDHLSGNTVYF. Written as DNA, the CDR3 is TGTGCCAGCAGCGTAGGCGACCACCTCTCTGGAAACACCGTATATTTT.

The chain employs TRBV11-2 and TRBJ2-1; 7 bases match TRBD1. The CDR3 sequence is 14 residues long. With V trimmed by 8 bases and J by 3 bases, 7 bases remained unmatched. CDR1 SGHAT and CDR2 FQNNGV come from the germline V gene. The CDR3 protein is CASGLGTVYNEQFF. DNA of the CDR3: TGTGCCAGCGGACTCGGGACAGTCTACAATGAGCAGTTCTTC.

CDR3 amino acids: CSVRDSINEKLFF. CDR3 nucleotide sequence: TGCAGCGTTAGGGACAGTATAAATGAAAAACTGTTTTTT. This chain joins TRBV29-1 and TRBJ1-4; 7 nucleotides align to TRBD1. Trimming removed 5 bases from V and 5 bases from J; junction bases left unmatched: 5. CDR3 length: 13 amino acids. From germline, CDR1 is SQVTM and CDR2 ANQGSEA.

This clone was seen once. The V and J genes are TRBV4-1 and TRBJ1-1, with 8 bases fitting TRBD1. V shed 1 base, J shed 5 bases, and the junction held 6 bases outside the gene matches. Per the germline V gene, CDR1 is MGHRA and CDR2 is YSYEKL. The CDR3 length is 15 residues. Written as DNA, the CDR3 is TGCGCCAGCAGCCAAGGACAGGGGAGGAATACTGAAGCTTTCTTT. This encodes CASSQGQGRNTEAFF.

The genes are TRBV5-1 and TRBJ2-1, with 7 positions matching TRBD1. This CDR3 has 16 residues. J gave up 0 bases and V 0 bases, and 3 bases lay outside the gene matches. In germline, CDR1 is SGHRS, CDR2 YFSETQ. The CDR3 sequence is CASSLGAGGSYNEQFF. The DNA for the CDR3 is TGCGCCAGCAGCTTGGGAGCAGGGGGCTCCTACAATGAGCAGTTCTTC.